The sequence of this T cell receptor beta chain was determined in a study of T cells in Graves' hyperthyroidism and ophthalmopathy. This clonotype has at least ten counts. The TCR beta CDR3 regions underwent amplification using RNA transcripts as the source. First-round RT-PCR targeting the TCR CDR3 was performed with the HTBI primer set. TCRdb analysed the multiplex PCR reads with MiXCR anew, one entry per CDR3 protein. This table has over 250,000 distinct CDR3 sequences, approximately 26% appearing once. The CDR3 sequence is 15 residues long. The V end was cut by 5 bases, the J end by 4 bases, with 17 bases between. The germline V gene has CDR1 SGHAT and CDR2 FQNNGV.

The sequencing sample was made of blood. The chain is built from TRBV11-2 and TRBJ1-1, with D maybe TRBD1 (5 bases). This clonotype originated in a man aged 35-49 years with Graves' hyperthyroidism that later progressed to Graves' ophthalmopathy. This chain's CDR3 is CASSRSPTVTTEAFF. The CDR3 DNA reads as TGTGCCAGCAGCCGTTCTCCGACAGTGACCACTGAAGCTTTCTTT.